What follows are 18 T cell receptor beta chains derived from one specimen sequenced in a study of sequential checkpoint blockade in melanoma. The data were produced by immunoSEQ multiplex PCR, yet TCRdb's version contains in-frame clones alone and is incomplete. The table has roughly 1,500 clones, nearly 65% seen once. Treatment: randomized to nivolumab then ipilimumab (arm A) or the reverse (arm B). Sequenced here: CD8+ T cells sorted from blood (inferred from file names), sampled from a patient given nivolumab and ipilimumab in sequence. The origin of the receptors is a human patient with melanoma. Some clones in this sample may be carry-over from other donors' samples.

The genes are TRBV5-4 and TRBJ1-1; D gene unclear. CDR3 size: 14 residues. The V end lost 3 bases, the J end lost 1 base, and 10 bases lay between the germline ends. Germline V gives CDR1 SGHNT, CDR2 YYREEE (reference sequence). CDR3 loop: CASSSDGRNTEAFF. CDR3 nucleotide sequence: TGTGCCAGCAGCTCCGATGGGCGGAACACTGAAGCTTTCTTT.

The gene calls are TRBV4-1 and TRBJ1-4; a weak D match, TRBD1 (5 bases). Trimming left V 4 bases short and J 6 bases short, with 15 bases between. The CDR3 has 15 residues. The germline CDR1 and CDR2 sequences are MGHRA and YSYEKL. CDR3 nucleotide sequence: TGCGCCAGCAGCCCCGAAATGGGGCCGGATGAAAAACTGTTTTTT. Its protein is CASSPEMGPDEKLFF.

This chain links TRBV6-1 with TRBJ2-7; the D is unclear. Per germline, CDR1 MNHNS and CDR2 SASEGT. V was cut by 4 bases and J by 2 bases, with 6 bases left in between. There are 12 residues in the CDR3. CDR3 in amino acids: CASSGATYEQYF. In nucleotides, the CDR3 is TGTGCCAGCAGTGGGGCCACCTACGAGCAGTACTTC.

The CDR3 is CASSLAGVKETQYF. In DNA form, the CDR3 reads TGTGCCAGCAGTTTGGCAGGGGTGAAAGAGACCCAGTACTTC. The V and J genes are TRBV27 and TRBJ2-5; weak D call: TRBD1 (6 bases). CDR3 length: 14 residues. CDR1 and CDR2 from the germline V gene are MNHEY and SMNVEV (reference sequence). V was pared by 3 bases and J by 3 bases, with 11 bases between.

This clone is termed medium-sized. This rearrangement joins TRBV7-9 to TRBJ2-2; D not certain. Trimming removed 4 bases at V and 4 bases at J, with 4 bases between. The CDR3 runs 12 residues. Germline V gene data show CDR1 as SEHNR and CDR2 as FQNEAQ (reference sequence). The CDR3 reads CASSSGTGELFF. Written as DNA, the CDR3 is TGTGCCAGCAGCTCAGGCACCGGGGAGCTGTTTTTT.

There are a few counts of this clone. The J gene is TRBJ2-1, the V gene TRBV30; tentative D call: TRBD1 (8 bases). With 7 bases removed from V and 3 bases from J, the gap between germline ends came to 13 bases. This CDR3 is built from 13 residues. Germline V gives CDR1 GTSNPN, CDR2 SVGIG (reference sequence). In DNA form, the CDR3 reads TGTGCCTCCACAGGGGGGGACTACAATGAGCAGTTCTTC. It encodes CASTGGDYNEQFF.

The V call is TRBV5-1, the J call TRBJ2-7, with 8 bases lining up with TRBD1. Germline V gene lookup returns CDR1 SGHRS and CDR2 YFSETQ. With 4 bases clipped from V and 9 bases from J, the junction kept 12 bases outside the gene matches. The CDR3 is made up of 14 amino acids. The CDR3 reads CASSEDRAEYGQYF. The CDR3 DNA is TGCGCCAGCAGCGAGGACAGGGCAGAGTATGGGCAGTACTTC.

The chain has TRBV2 and TRBJ2-1; TRBD2 is a possible D gene (7 bases). There are 15 residues in the CDR3. Per germline, CDR1 SNHLY and CDR2 FYNNEI. V lost 2 bases, J lost 4 bases, and 12 bases lay in between. The DNA of the CDR3 is TGTGCCAGCAGTGAAAGGGGGGGACCTTACAATGAGCAGTTCTTC. Protein: CASSERGGPYNEQFF.

This clone occurred a few times. This chain joins TRBV18 and TRBJ2-7, with a weak D call TRBD1 (5 bases). Germline V gene data show CDR1 as KGHSH and CDR2 as LQKENI. V lost 2 bases, J lost 6 bases, and 11 bases lay in between. The CDR3 length is 13 residues. CDR3 DNA sequence: TGTGCCAGCTCACCAGCAGGGTCACTCGAGCAGTACTTC. Translated, it gives CASSPAGSLEQYF. Filled out from reference TRBV18 and TRBJ2-7, the complete variable domain reads NAGVMQNPRHLVRRRGQEARLRCSPMKGHSHVYWYRQLPEEGLKFMVYLQKENIIDESGMPKERFSAEFPKEGPSILRIQQVVRGDSAAYFCASSPAGSLEQYFGPGTRLTVT.

The V gene is TRBV5-1, the J gene TRBJ2-7; D might be TRBD2 (5 bases). V was cut by 3 bases and J by 0 bases, with 10 bases left in between. Looked up from germline, CDR1 is SGHRS and CDR2 is YFSETQ. The CDR3 totals 14 residues. CDR3 protein: CASSSWENSYEQYF. The CDR3 region has the DNA TGCGCCAGCAGCTCATGGGAGAACTCCTACGAGCAGTACTTC.

This sequence joins TRBV6-1 and TRBJ1-5; possibly TRBD1 for D (5 bases). V was shortened by 3 bases and J by 0 bases, with 9 bases between the two germline ends. The CDR3 sequence is 15 residues long. CDR1 is MNHNS and CDR2 is SASEGT in the germline V gene. CDR3 amino acids: CASSDWGDSNQPQHF. CDR3 bases: TGTGCCAGCAGTGATTGGGGGGATAGCAATCAGCCCCAGCATTTT.

This clone was detected only a few times. The CDR3 loop reads CASRTGLNEQYF. DNA for the CDR3: TGTGCCAGCAGGACAGGGTTGAACGAGCAGTACTTC. The rearrangement links TRBV6-6 to TRBJ2-7, with 7 bases lining up with TRBD1. Germline V gene lookup returns CDR1 MNHNY and CDR2 SVGAGI (reference sequence). CDR3 size: 12 residues. After removal of 6 bases from V and 5 bases from J, the junction contained 4 bases not matched to a gene.

This chain connects TRBV7-2 to TRBJ2-2; possibly TRBD2 for D (6 bases). Germline values: CDR1 SGHTA, CDR2 FQGNSA. The CDR3 runs to 14 residues. V lost 8 bases and J lost 5, with 15 bases in between. The CDR3 loop is CASSLGAGTGELFF. In nucleotides, the CDR3 is TGTGCCAGCTCTCTAGGGGCGGGGACCGGGGAGCTGTTTTTT.

This sequence joins TRBV19 and TRBJ1-2; no reliable D call. Germline V gene data show CDR1 as LNHDA and CDR2 as SQIVND (reference sequence). CDR3 length equals 16 residues. Trimming left V 5 bases short and J 3 bases short, with 19 bases between. The CDR3 DNA follows: TGTGCCAGTAGTGCAAATAGAGGATCCCCTCACTATGGCTACACCTTC. Protein: CASSANRGSPHYGYTF.

The chain employs TRBV2 and TRBJ1-4, with 7 bases matching TRBD1. The CDR3 has 19 residues. From germline, CDR1 is SNHLY and CDR2 FYNNEI. The V gene end was trimmed by 0 bases and the J gene end by 7 bases; junction bases not matched to a gene: 17. The CDR3 loop is CASSEALPRDSPKGEKLFF. The CDR3 nucleotides are TGTGCCAGCAGTGAAGCGCTTCCCCGGGACAGCCCCAAGGGTGAAAAACTGTTTTTT.

In this sample, this clone turned up once. The chain has TRBV7-9 and TRBJ1-4; TRBD1 matches 9 bases. Germline V gene data show CDR1 as SEHNR and CDR2 as FQNEAQ (reference sequence). The CDR3 has 15 amino acids. Trimming cost V 0 bases and J 6 bases; bases outside gene matches: 2. DNA for the CDR3: TGTGCCAGCAGCTTAGCGGACAGGGGAGATGAAAAACTGTTTTTT. Protein product: CASSLADRGDEKLFF.

The chain joins TRBV7-3 to TRBJ1-1, with 10 bases aligning to TRBD1. Germline CDR1 is SGHTA and CDR2 is FQGTGA. The V segment lost 5 bases and the J segment 3 bases; nucleotides outside the gene matches: 12. The length of the CDR3 is 17 residues. In DNA form, the CDR3 reads TGTGCCAGCAGCCCATCAGGGGACAGGGGACCGTACACTGAAGCTTTCTTT. Protein sequence: CASSPSGDRGPYTEAFF.

This chain connects TRBV29-1 to TRBJ1-1, with D maybe TRBD1 (5 bases). The CDR3 is made up of 12 amino acids. V shed 7 bases and J shed 4 bases, with 13 bases lying between them. The germline CDR1 and CDR2 sequences are SQVTM and ANQGSEA. CDR3 coding DNA: TGCAGCGCCCTCCTGGGGGGCACTGAAGCTTTCTTT. Its protein product is CSALLGGTEAFF.